This entry describes one T cell receptor (beta chain). The data were taken from a study of blood T cell repertoires in COVID-19. Looking at the study overall: The United States, Italy and Spain supplied acute and convalescent COVID-19 samples.

The germline V gene encodes CDR1 LNHDA and CDR2 SQIVND (reference sequence). V was pared by 3 bases and J by 1 base, with 12 bases between. The CDR3 sequence is 15 residues long. Some clones are missing from TCRdb's copy, which holds only in-frame ones; the method was immunoSEQ multiplex PCR. The sample yields about 120,000 clones, roughly 88% seen once. The chain has TRBV19 and TRBJ1-1, with D maybe TRBD1 (6 bases). The sequenced sample consisted of peripheral blood. The sequence derives from a woman aged 50 to 65 with active or convalescent COVID-19. CDR3 bases: TGTGCCAGTAGTATTTTACAGGGTCGGAACACTGAAGCTTTCTTT. It is translated as CASSILQGRNTEAFF.